This T cell receptor (beta chain) was sequenced in a study of blood T cell repertoires in COVID-19. Clones were sequenced by immunoSEQ multiplex PCR, and TCRdb holds only the in-frame ones, with some missing. This table holds 400,000 to 550,000 clones, about 90% found once. CDR1 SGHNT and CDR2 YYREEE come from the germline V gene (reference sequence). After removal of 5 bases from V and 2 bases from J, the junction contained 9 bases not matched to a gene. The CDR3 has 17 residues. V and J are TRBV5-4 and TRBJ2-5; 13 bases line up with TRBD2. This clonotype was obtained from a woman between 18 and 29 years old with acute COVID-19. Sequencing used PBMCs or T cells enriched from blood (not recorded which). The CDR3 protein is CASRPGLAGRGQETQYF. In DNA, the CDR3 is TGTGCCAGCAGGCCGGGACTAGCGGGAAGAGGACAAGAGACCCAGTACTTC. Together with reference TRBV5-4 and TRBJ2-5, the CDR3 gives the full variable domain: ETGVTQSPTHLIKTRGQQVTLRCSSQSGHNTVSWYQQALGQGPQFIFQYYREEENGRGNFPPRFSGLQFPNYSSELNVNALELDDSALYLCASRPGLAGRGQETQYFGPGTRLLVL.